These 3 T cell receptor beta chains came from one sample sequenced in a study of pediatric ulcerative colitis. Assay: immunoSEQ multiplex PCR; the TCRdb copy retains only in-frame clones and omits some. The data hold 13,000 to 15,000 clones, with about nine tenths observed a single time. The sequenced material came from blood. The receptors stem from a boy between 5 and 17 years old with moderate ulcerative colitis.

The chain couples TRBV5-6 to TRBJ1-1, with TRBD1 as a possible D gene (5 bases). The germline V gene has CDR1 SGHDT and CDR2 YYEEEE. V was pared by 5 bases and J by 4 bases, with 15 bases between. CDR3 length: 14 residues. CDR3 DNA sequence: TGTGCCAGCAGGGTGGGGGGGACTAGCACTGAAGCTTTCTTT. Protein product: CASRVGGTSTEAFF.

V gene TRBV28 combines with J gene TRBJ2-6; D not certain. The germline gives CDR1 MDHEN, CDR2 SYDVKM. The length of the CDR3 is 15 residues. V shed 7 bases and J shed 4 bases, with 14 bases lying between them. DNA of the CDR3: TGTGCCAGCAATTACGGCGGCCCCGGGGCCAACGTCCTGACTTTC. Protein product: CASNYGGPGANVLTF.

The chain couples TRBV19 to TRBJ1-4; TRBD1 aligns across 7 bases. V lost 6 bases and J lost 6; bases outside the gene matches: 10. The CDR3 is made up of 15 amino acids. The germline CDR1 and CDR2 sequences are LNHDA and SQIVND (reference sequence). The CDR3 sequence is CASSDRAKTYEKLFF. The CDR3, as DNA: TGTGCCAGTAGCGACAGGGCCAAGACCTATGAAAAACTGTTTTTT. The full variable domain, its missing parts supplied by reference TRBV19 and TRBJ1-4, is DGGITQSPKYLFRKEGQNVTLSCEQNLNHDAMYWYRQDPGQGLRLIYYSQIVNDFQKGDIAEGYSVSREKKESFPLTVTSAQKNPTAFYLCASSDRAKTYEKLFFGSGTQLSVL.